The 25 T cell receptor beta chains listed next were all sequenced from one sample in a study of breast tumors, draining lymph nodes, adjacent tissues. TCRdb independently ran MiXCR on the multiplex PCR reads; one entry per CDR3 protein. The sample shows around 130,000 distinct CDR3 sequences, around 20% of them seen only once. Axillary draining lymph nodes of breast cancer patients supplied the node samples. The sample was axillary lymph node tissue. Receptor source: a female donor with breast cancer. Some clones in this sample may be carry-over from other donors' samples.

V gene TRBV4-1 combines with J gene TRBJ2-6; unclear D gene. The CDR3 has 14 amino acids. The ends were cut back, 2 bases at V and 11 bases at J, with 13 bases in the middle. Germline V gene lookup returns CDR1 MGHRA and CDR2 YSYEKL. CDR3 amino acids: CASSQKGSPDVLTF. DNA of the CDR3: TGCGCCAGCAGCCAAAAAGGATCTCCCGACGTCCTGACTTTC.

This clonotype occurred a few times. In nucleotides, the CDR3 is TGTGCCGGATCCCGGGGGAACGTCTACAATGAGCAGTTCTTC. Amino acids: CAGSRGNVYNEQFF. The chain couples TRBV28 to TRBJ2-1, with a possible D match to TRBD2 (6 bases). Deletions cut 11 bases from V and 3 bases from J, with 17 bases between. CDR1 and CDR2 from the germline V gene are MDHEN and SYDVKM. This CDR3 comprises 14 residues.

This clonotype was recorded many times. This CDR3 is CASIPGGDRYTDTQYF. The CDR3 DNA sequence: TGTGCCAGCATCCCTGGTGGGGACAGATACACAGATACGCAGTATTTT. This sequence joins TRBV6-1 and TRBJ2-3; 7 bases fit TRBD1. The CDR3 sequence is 16 residues long. Germline V gives CDR1 MNHNS, CDR2 SASEGT. V was clipped by 7 bases and J by 2 bases; unmatched bases: 12.

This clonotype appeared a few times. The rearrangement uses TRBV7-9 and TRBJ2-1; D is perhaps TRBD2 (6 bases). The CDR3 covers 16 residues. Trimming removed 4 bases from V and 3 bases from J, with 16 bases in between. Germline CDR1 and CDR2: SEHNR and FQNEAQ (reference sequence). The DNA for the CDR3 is TGTGCCAGCAGCTCAGCGACGGCGGGATTCTACAATGAGCAGTTCTTC. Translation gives CASSSATAGFYNEQFF.

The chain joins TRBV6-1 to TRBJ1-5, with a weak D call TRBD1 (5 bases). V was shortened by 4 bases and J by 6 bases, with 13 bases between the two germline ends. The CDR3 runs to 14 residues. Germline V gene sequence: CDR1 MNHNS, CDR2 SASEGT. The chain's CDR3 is CASSVRLGGQPQHF. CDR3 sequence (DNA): TGTGCCAGCAGTGTGCGACTGGGGGGTCAGCCCCAGCATTTT.

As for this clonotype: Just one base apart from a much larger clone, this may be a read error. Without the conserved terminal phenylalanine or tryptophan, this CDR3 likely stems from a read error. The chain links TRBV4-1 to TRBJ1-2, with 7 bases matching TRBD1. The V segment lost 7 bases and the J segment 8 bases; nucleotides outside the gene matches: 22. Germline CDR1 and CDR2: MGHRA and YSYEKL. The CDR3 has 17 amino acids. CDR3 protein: CASTPGGEQGIARGYTL. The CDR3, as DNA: TGCGCCAGCACCCCAGGGGGGGAGCAGGGGATCGCGAGAGGCTACACCCTC.

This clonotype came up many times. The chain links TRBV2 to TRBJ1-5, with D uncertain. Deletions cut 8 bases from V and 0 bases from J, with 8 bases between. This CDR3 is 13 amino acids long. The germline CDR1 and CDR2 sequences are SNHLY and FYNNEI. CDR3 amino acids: CASSLNSNQPQHF. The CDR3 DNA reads TGTGCCAGCTCATTAAATAGCAATCAGCCCCAGCATTTT.

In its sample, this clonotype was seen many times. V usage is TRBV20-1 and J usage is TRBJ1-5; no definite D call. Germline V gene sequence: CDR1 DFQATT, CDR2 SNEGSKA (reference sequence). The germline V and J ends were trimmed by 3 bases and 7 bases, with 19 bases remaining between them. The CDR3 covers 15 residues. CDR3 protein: CSASGPHGRYQPQHF. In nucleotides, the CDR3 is TGCAGTGCTAGCGGACCTCACGGGCGGTACCAGCCCCAGCATTTT.

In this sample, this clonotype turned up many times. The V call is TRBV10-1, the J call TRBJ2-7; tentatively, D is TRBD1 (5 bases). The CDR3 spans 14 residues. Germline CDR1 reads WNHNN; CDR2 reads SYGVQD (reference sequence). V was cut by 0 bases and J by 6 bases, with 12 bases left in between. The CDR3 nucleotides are TGCGCCAGCAGTGAGTCGAACAGGCCGTCCGAGCAGTACTTC. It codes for CASSESNRPSEQYF.

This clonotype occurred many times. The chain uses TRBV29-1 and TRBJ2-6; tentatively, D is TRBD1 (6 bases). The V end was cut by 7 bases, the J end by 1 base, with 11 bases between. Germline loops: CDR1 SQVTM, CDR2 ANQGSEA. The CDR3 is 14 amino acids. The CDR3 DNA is TGCAGCGCCGTCCAGGGGTCTGGGGCCAACGTCCTGACTTTC. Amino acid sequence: CSAVQGSGANVLTF. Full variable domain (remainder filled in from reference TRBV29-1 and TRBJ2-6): SAVISQKPSRDICQRGTSLTIQCQVDSQVTMMFWYRQQPGQSLTLIATANQGSEATYESGFVIDKFPISRPNLTFSTLTVSNMSPEDSSIYLCSAVQGSGANVLTFGAGSRLTVL.

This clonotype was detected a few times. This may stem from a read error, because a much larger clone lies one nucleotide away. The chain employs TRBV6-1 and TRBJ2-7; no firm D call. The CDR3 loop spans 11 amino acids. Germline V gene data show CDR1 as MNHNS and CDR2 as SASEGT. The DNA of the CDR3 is TGTGCCGGCAGTGAATCCTACGAGCAGTACTTC. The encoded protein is CAGSESYEQYF.

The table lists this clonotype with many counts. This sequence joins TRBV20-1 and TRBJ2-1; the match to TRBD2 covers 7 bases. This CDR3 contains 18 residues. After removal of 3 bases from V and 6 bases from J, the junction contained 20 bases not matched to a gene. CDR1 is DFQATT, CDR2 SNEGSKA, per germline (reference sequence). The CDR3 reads CSASSRTRKEGWANEQFF. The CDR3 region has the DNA TGCAGTGCTAGCTCCAGGACTAGAAAGGAGGGTTGGGCCAATGAGCAGTTCTTC.

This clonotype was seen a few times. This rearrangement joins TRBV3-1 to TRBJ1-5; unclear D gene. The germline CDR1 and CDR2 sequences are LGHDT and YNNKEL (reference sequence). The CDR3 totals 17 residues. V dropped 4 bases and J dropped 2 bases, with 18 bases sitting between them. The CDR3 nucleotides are TGTGCCAGCAGCCGTAAATCTCGGGCTGGGGGCAATCAGCCCCAGCATTTT. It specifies CASSRKSRAGGNQPQHF.

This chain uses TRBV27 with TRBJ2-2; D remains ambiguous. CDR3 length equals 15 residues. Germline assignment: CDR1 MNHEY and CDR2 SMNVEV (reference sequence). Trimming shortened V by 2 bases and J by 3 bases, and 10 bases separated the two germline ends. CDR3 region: CASSLLRSDTGELFF. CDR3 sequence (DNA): TGTGCCAGCAGTTTACTCCGGTCGGACACCGGGGAGCTGTTTTTT.

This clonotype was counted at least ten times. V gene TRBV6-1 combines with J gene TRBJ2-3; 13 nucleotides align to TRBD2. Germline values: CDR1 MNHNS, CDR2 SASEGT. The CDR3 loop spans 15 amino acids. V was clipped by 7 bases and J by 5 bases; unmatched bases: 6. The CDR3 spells CASTGLAGVVDTQYF. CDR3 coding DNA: TGTGCCAGCACTGGACTAGCGGGAGTAGTAGATACGCAGTATTTT.

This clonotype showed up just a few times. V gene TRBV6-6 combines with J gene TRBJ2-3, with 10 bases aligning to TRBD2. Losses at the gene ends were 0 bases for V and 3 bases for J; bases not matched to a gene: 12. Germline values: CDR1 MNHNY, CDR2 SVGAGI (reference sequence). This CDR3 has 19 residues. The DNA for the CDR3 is TGTGCCAGCAGTTACTCGATAGGACCTTTTAGCGGGAGGACAGATACGCAGTATTTT. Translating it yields CASSYSIGPFSGRTDTQYF.

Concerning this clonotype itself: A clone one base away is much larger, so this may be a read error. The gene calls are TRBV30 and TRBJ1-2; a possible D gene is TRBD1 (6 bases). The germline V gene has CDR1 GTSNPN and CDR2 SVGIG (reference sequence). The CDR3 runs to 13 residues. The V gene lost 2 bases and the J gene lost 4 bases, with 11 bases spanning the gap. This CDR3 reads CAWSLQGSYGYTF. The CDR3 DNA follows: TGTGCCTGGAGTCTACAGGGCAGCTATGGCTACACCTTC.

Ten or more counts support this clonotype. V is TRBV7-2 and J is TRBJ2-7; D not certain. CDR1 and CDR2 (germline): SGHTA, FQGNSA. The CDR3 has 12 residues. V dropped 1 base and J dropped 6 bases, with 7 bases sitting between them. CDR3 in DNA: TGTGCCAGCAGCTTAGTATTAAGCGAGCAGTACTTC. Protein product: CASSLVLSEQYF. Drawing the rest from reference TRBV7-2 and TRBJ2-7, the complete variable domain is GAGVSQSPSNKVTEKGKDVELRCDPISGHTALYWYRQSLGQGLEFLIYFQGNSAPDKSGLPSDRFSAERTGGSVSTLTIQRTQQEDSAVYLCASSLVLSEQYFGPGTRLTVT.

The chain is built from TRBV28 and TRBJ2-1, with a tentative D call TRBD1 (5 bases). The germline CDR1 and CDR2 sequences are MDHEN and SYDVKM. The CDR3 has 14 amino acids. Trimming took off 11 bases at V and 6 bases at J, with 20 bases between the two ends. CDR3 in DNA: TGTGCCGGCACCGCCTGGGGCTTTAGCAATGAGCAGTTCTTC. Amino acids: CAGTAWGFSNEQFF.

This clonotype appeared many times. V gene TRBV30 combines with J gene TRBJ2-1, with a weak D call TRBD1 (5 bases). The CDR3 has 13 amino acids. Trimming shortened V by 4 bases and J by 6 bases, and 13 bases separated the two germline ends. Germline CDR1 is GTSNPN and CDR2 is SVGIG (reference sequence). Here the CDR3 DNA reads TGTGCCTGGAATCCTGGGGCAGGCAATGAGCAGTTCTTC. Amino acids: CAWNPGAGNEQFF.

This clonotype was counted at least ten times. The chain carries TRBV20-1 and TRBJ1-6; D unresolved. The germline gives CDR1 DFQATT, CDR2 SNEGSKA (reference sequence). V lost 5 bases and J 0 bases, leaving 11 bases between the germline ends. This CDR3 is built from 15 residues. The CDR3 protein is CSARGSSSYNSPLHF. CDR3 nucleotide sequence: TGCAGTGCTCGCGGGTCGAGCTCCTATAATTCACCCCTCCACTTT.

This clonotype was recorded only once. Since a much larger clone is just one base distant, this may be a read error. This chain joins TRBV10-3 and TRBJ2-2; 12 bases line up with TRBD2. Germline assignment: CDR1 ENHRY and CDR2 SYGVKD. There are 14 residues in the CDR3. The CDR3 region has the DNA TGTGCCGCGACTAGCGGGAGTCTCACCGGGGAGCTGCTTTTT. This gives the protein CAATSGSLTGELLF.

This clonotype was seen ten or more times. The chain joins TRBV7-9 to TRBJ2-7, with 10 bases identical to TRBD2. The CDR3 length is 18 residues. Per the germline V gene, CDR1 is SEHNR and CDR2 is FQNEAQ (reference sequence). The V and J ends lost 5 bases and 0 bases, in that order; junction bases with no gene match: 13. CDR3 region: CASSPTPSSGRASYEQYF. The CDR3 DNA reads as TGTGCCAGCAGCCCCACCCCGTCAAGCGGGAGGGCCTCCTACGAGCAGTACTTC.

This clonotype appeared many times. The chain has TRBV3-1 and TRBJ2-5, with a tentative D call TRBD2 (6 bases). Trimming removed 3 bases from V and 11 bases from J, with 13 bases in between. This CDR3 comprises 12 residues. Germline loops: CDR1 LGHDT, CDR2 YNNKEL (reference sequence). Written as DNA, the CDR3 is TGTGCCAGCAGCCACCGGGAGCGAGCTCAGTACTTC. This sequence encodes CASSHRERAQYF.

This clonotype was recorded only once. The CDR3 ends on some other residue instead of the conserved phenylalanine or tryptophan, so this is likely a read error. The CDR3 bases are TGTGCCAGCAGTTTACATATACCTCAGCCCCAGCATTCT. Translation: CASSLHIPQPQHS. This chain connects TRBV28 to TRBJ1-5, with D uncertain. Germline CDR1 reads MDHEN; CDR2 reads SYDVKM. The ends were cut back, 2 bases at V and 6 bases at J, with 8 bases in the middle. This CDR3 has 13 amino acids.